These 22 T cell receptor beta chains share one sample of origin, sequenced in a study of shared clonotypes between healthy human individuals. Data came from immunoSEQ multiplex PCR; TCRdb stores just in-frame clones and leaves some out. The sample carries 2 million to 3 million clones, 80% to 95% recorded once. Sequencing was done on a sample of naive CD4+ T cells from PBMCs. Subset in this sample: CD45RA+ positively selected. These TCRs come from a man aged 18 to 29 in good health. Some clones in this sample may be carry-over from other donors' samples.

The chain carries TRBV6-6 and TRBJ2-7, with D possibly being TRBD2 (5 bases). Germline V CDR1 and CDR2: MNHNY, SVGAGI (reference sequence). Trimming took off 6 bases at V and 4 bases at J, with 13 bases between the two ends. The CDR3 sequence is 13 residues long. The CDR3 sequence: CASSPAGSYEQYF. DNA of the CDR3: TGTGCCAGCAGCCCCGCGGGCAGTTACGAGCAGTACTTC.

Comment on this clone: Other nucleotide sequences in the sample specify the same CDR3. The chain's CDR3 is CATSRGGSYNEQFF. The CDR3 DNA reads as TGTGCCACCAGCAGAGGGGGATCCTACAATGAGCAGTTCTTC. The J gene is TRBJ2-1, the V gene TRBV15; D is ambiguous. The V end lost 1 base, the J end lost 1 base, and 5 bases lay between the germline ends. CDR3 length equals 14 residues. In germline, CDR1 is LNHNV, CDR2 YYDKDF (reference sequence).

This clone occurred a few times. The chain is built from TRBV7-9 and TRBJ1-1; no reliable D call. The ends were cut back, 3 bases at V and 5 bases at J, with 10 bases in the middle. The CDR3 has 13 residues. The germline gives CDR1 SEHNR, CDR2 FQNEAQ (reference sequence). Here the CDR3 DNA reads TGTGCCAGCAGCTTCAGCCAAGGGACTGAAGCTTTCTTT. Protein sequence: CASSFSQGTEAFF. The whole variable domain, filled in from reference TRBV7-9 and TRBJ1-1, reads DTGVSQNPRHKITKRGQNVTFRCDPISEHNRLYWYRQTLGQGPEFLTYFQNEAQLEKSRLLSDRFSAERPKGSFSTLEIQRTEQGDSAMYLCASSFSQGTEAFFGQGTRLTVV.

The chain couples TRBV28 to TRBJ2-4, with 11 bases identical to TRBD2. The CDR3 sequence is 17 residues long. Germline V gene data show CDR1 as MDHEN and CDR2 as SYDVKM. V gave up 4 bases and J gave up 9 bases; unmatched junction bases: 14. The CDR3: CASSSPSLAGDGGIQYF. The CDR3 coding sequence is TGTGCCAGCAGTTCCCCATCACTAGCGGGAGATGGAGGCATTCAGTACTTC.

CDR3 amino acids: CASSLVAGDRTGELFF. CDR3 nucleotide sequence: TGTGCCAGCAGCTTAGTTGCGGGAGATCGGACCGGGGAGCTGTTTTTT. The chain couples TRBV11-2 to TRBJ2-2, with 7 bases fitting TRBD2. The ends lost 1 base at V and 5 bases at J; junction bases unmatched: 7. CDR1 and CDR2 (germline): SGHAT, FQNNGV. The CDR3 is made up of 16 amino acids. The full variable domain, in which reference TRBV11-2 and TRBJ2-2 provide the parts outside the CDR3, is EAGVAQSPRYKIIEKRQSVAFWCNPISGHATLYWYQQILGQGPKLLIQFQNNGVVDDSQLPKDRFSAERLKGVDSTLKIQPAKLEDSAVYLCASSLVAGDRTGELFFGEGSRLTVL.

The chain carries TRBV6-1 and TRBJ1-2; D not certain. The CDR3 is 17 amino acids. CDR1 is MNHNS and CDR2 is SASEGT in the germline V gene. V lost 0 bases and J lost 4, with 18 bases in between. The chain's CDR3 is CASSEARGVGIGYGYTF. CDR3 coding DNA: TGTGCCAGCAGTGAAGCTAGAGGAGTAGGGATCGGCTATGGCTACACCTTC.

The J gene is TRBJ2-2, the V gene TRBV5-4; D may match TRBD1 or TRBD2 (5 bases each). V shed 6 bases and J shed 6 bases, with 21 bases lying between them. The CDR3 contains 16 residues. Per the germline V gene, CDR1 is SGHNT and CDR2 is YYREEE (reference sequence). The CDR3 sequence: CASTTWGTALSGELFF. The CDR3 coding sequence is TGTGCCAGCACCACTTGGGGGACGGCTCTTTCCGGGGAGCTGTTTTTT. Supplemented by reference TRBV5-4 and TRBJ2-2, the full variable domain reads ETGVTQSPTHLIKTRGQQVTLRCSSQSGHNTVSWYQQALGQGPQFIFQYYREEENGRGNFPPRFSGLQFPNYSSELNVNALELDDSALYLCASTTWGTALSGELFFGEGSRLTVL.

This chain connects TRBV29-1 to TRBJ2-1, with 9 bases matching TRBD2. V shed 6 bases and J 7 bases; nucleotides not matched to a gene: 7. Germline V CDR1 and CDR2: SQVTM, ANQGSEA. CDR3 length equals 13 residues. The CDR3 bases are TGCAGCGTGGATGGACTAGCGCGGAATGAGCAGTTCTTC. This sequence encodes CSVDGLARNEQFF.

V gene TRBV30 combines with J gene TRBJ1-1, with D possibly matching TRBD1 (5 bases). CDR1 is GTSNPN and CDR2 is SVGIG in the germline V gene (reference sequence). Deletions cut 2 bases from V and 1 base from J, with 32 bases between. The CDR3 is 21 residues long. The CDR3 spells CAWSPVRTSTVGRGRNTEAFF. DNA of the CDR3: TGTGCCTGGAGTCCCGTCCGGACAAGTACGGTGGGTCGTGGGAGGAACACTGAAGCTTTCTTT.

The chain couples TRBV19 to TRBJ1-5, with 7 bases identical to TRBD1. Germline V CDR1 and CDR2: LNHDA, SQIVND (reference sequence). The CDR3 length is 16 residues. The ends lost 6 bases at V and 4 bases at J; junction bases unmatched: 12. The CDR3 region has the DNA TGTGCCAGTAGCTCCCGGGACAGAAGGATTAATCAGCCCCAGCATTTT. Translated, it gives CASSSRDRRINQPQHF.

This chain uses TRBV11-2 with TRBJ1-2; possibly TRBD1 for D (6 bases). V was clipped by 1 base and J by 6 bases, with 24 bases between them. Germline V CDR1 and CDR2: SGHAT, FQNNGV. This CDR3 spans 18 amino acids. The CDR3 DNA follows: TGTGCCAGCAGCTTAGGCGGGGGGTTACAGGGAGACGGAGATGGCTACACCTTC. Amino acid sequence: CASSLGGGLQGDGDGYTF.

This chain joins TRBV5-4 and TRBJ1-2; TRBD1 matches 7 bases. CDR1 is SGHNT and CDR2 is YYREEE in the germline V gene (reference sequence). The V and J ends lost 4 bases and 0 bases, in that order; junction bases with no gene match: 9. This CDR3 is 16 amino acids long. The CDR3 DNA reads TGTGCCAGCAGCCGGGACAGTACAACCCCTAACTATGGCTACACCTTC. Protein: CASSRDSTTPNYGYTF.

The rearrangement joins TRBV11-2 to TRBJ2-1; D is undetermined. CDR1 SGHAT and CDR2 FQNNGV come from the germline V gene. Trimming removed 0 bases at V and 14 bases at J, with 14 bases between. This CDR3 is 13 amino acids long. DNA for the CDR3: TGTGCCAGCAGCTTAGATATTCGGCAGGTGGAGTTCTTC. Protein: CASSLDIRQVEFF.

V and J are TRBV7-2 and TRBJ1-1, with TRBD1 as a possible D gene (5 bases). V lost 3 bases, J lost 9 bases, and 17 bases lay in between. The length of the CDR3 is 14 residues. Germline V CDR1 and CDR2: SGHTA, FQGNSA. CDR3 DNA: TGTGCCAGCAGCTTTTCGCACAGGCTTGGGAAAGCTTTCTTT. This sequence encodes CASSFSHRLGKAFF.

The chain recombines TRBV5-1 with TRBJ1-1; the D is unclear. V gave up 4 bases and J gave up 6 bases, with 22 bases separating them. Germline CDR1 reads SGHRS; CDR2 reads YFSETQ. The CDR3 is 16 amino acids. For the CDR3, the DNA is TGCGCCAGCAGCGCATCTATCGCACAAAGTGTCGCTGAAGCTTTCTTT. Translation gives CASSASIAQSVAEAFF.

A single count supports this clone. The V and J genes are TRBV4-3 and TRBJ2-5; maybe TRBD2 (6 bases). Germline V lookup: CDR1 LGHNA, CDR2 YSLEER. This CDR3 is built from 16 residues. Trimming took 1 base from V and 5 from J, leaving 17 bases between them. DNA of the CDR3: TGCGCCAGCAGCCAAGTTAACGCAGGAGGGGAGGAGACCCAGTACTTC. It translates to CASSQVNAGGEETQYF.

This chain connects TRBV28 to TRBJ1-2, with D perhaps TRBD1 (6 bases). The V and J ends lost 6 bases and 5 bases respectively, with 22 bases between them. The germline gives CDR1 MDHEN, CDR2 SYDVKM. The CDR3 extends over 16 amino acids. The CDR3 DNA sequence: TGTGCCAGCAGCTCCTCCGCGGCGGGAGGGGGGTATGGCTACACCTTC. It specifies CASSSSAAGGGYGYTF.

V and J are TRBV7-2 and TRBJ2-7, with 7 nucleotides matching TRBD1. CDR3 length: 16 residues. The germline V gene encodes CDR1 SGHTA and CDR2 FQGNSA. V shed 5 bases and J 0 bases; nucleotides not matched to a gene: 10. CDR3 residues: CASSQTKGQNSYEQYF. CDR3 coding DNA: TGTGCCAGCAGCCAGACCAAGGGACAGAACTCCTACGAGCAGTACTTC.

The chain uses TRBV28 and TRBJ2-7, with a weak D call TRBD1 (5 bases). Between the trimmed V and J ends, which lost 5 bases and 0 bases, there was a span of 17 bases. This CDR3 comprises 16 residues. From germline, CDR1 is MDHEN and CDR2 SYDVKM. In DNA form, the CDR3 reads TGTGCCAGCAGTGGGTTCCAAGGGGTGGGCTCCTACGAGCAGTACTTC. As protein: CASSGFQGVGSYEQYF.

The chain joins TRBV9 to TRBJ2-6, with 7 bases lining up with TRBD1. CDR1 SGDLS and CDR2 YYNGEE come from the germline V gene. The V gene end was trimmed by 0 bases and the J gene end by 0 bases; junction bases not matched to a gene: 6. This CDR3 region has 18 residues. CDR3 in DNA: TGTGCCAGCAGCGTAGTGGGACAGTCGGGCTCTGGGGCCAACGTCCTGACTTTC. Its translation: CASSVVGQSGSGANVLTF.

The rearrangement uses TRBV19 and TRBJ2-1; D ambiguous. The CDR3 totals 15 residues. CDR1 LNHDA and CDR2 SQIVND come from the germline V gene (reference sequence). Trimming pared 4 bases from V and 7 bases from J, leaving 17 bases between. CDR3 protein: CASSRSSGIDNEQFF. In DNA form, the CDR3 reads TGTGCCAGTAGTAGGAGTAGTGGTATCGATAATGAGCAGTTCTTC.

The chain couples TRBV28 to TRBJ2-6, with D possibly matching TRBD1 (6 bases). Germline V CDR1 and CDR2: MDHEN, SYDVKM. The CDR3 consists of 15 residues. Trimming removed 5 bases at V and 0 bases at J, with 8 bases between. DNA for the CDR3: TGTGCCAGCAGTCGAGGGGGCTCTGGGGCCAACGTCCTGACTTTC. Translation gives CASSRGGSGANVLTF.